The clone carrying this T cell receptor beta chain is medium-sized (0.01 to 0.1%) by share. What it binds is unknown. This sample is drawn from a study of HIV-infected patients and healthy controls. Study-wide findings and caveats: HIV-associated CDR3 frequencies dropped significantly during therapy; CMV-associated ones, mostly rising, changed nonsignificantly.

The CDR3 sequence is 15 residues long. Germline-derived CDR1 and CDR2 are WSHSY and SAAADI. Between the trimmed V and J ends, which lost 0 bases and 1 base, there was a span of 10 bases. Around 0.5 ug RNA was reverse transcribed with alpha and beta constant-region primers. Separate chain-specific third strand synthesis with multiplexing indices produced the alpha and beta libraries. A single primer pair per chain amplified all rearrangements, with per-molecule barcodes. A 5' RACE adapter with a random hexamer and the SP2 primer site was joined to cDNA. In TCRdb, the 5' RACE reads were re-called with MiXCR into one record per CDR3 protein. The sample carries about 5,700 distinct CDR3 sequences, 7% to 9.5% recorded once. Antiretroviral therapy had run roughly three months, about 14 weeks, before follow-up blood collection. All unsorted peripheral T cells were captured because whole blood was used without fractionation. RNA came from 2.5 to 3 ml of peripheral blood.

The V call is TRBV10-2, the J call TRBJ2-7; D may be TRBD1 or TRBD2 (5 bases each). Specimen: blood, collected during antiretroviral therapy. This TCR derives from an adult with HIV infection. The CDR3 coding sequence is TGCGCCAGCAGTGAGTCAGGGGACGGATCCTACGAGCAGTACTTC. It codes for CASSESGDGSYEQYF.